This entry is about one TCR beta chain. Original methodology: Researchers report that nucleated cell counts were estimated from reference gene primer amplification. Assay: immunoSEQ multiplex PCR; the TCRdb copy retains only in-frame clones and omits some. The DNA was the basis for D and trimming; V, J and clone size are from that table. This table holds some 180,000 clones, around nine tenths found once. The record originates from a study of blood T cell repertoires in COVID-19. Study context: Some COVID-19 samples were acute and others convalescent; all came from the United States, Italy and Spain. PBMCs, B-cell-depleted T cells, or T cells were the source of the cDNA or gDNA that made up the material.

The germline V gene encodes CDR1 SGHDN and CDR2 FVKESK. The CDR3 has 15 amino acids. The V gene lost 1 base and the J gene lost 0 bases, with 7 bases spanning the gap. The chain carries TRBV14 and TRBJ2-1, with D maybe TRBD2 (5 bases). The source of this sequence is a man aged 45-60 years who had recovered from COVID-19. Sequencing was performed on peripheral blood. CDR3 nucleotides: TGTGCCAGCAGCCAAGGACTATCCTCCTACAATGAGCAGTTCTTC. Translating it yields CASSQGLSSYNEQFF.